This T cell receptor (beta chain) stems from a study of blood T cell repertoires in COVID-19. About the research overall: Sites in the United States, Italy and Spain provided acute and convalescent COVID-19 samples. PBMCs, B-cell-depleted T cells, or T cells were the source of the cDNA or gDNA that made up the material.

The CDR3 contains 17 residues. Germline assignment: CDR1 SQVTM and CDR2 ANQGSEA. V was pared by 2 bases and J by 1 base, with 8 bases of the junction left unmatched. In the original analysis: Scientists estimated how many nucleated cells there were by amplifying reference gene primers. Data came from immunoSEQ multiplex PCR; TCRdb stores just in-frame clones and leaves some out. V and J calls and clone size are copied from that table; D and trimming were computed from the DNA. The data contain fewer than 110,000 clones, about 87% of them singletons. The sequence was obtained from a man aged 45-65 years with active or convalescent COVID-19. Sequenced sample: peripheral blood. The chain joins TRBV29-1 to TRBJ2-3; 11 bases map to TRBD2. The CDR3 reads CSVENWLAGGGTDTQYF. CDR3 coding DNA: TGCAGCGTTGAAAACTGGCTAGCGGGAGGTGGCACAGATACGCAGTATTTT.